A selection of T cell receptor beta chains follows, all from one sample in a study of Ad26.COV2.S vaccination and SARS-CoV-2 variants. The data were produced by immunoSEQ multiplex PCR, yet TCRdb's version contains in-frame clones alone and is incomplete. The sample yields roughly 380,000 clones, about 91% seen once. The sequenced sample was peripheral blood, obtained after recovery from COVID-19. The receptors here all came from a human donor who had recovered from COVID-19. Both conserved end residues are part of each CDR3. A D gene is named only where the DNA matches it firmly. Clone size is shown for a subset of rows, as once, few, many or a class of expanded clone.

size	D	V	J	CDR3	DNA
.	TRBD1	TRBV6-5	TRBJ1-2	CASSAQGAGGGYTF	TGTGCCAGCAGCGCACAGGGGGCCGGAGGCGGCTACACCTTC
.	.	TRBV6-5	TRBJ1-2	CASTQRQTYGYTF	TGTGCCAGCACCCAAAGACAGACCTATGGCTACACCTTC
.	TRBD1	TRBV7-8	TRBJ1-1	CASSLVGQGAFF	TGTGCCAGCAGCTTAGTGGGACAGGGGGCTTTCTTT
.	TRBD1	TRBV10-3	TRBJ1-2	CAISEGDQGAGGYTF	TGTGCCATCAGTGAAGGGGATCAGGGGGCTGGTGGCTACACCTTC
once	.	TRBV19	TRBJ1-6	CASSRDPSANSPLHF	TGTGCCAGTAGCCGGGACCCCTCAGCGAATTCACCCCTCCACTTT
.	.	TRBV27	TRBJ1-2	CASTHGVGYGYTF	TGTGCCAGCACCCACGGAGTAGGCTATGGCTACACCTTC
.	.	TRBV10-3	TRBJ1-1	CAISDSKLTEAFF	TGTGCCATCAGTGATTCCAAGTTGACTGAAGCTTTCTTT
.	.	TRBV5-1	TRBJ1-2	CASSLGGGSSYGYTF	TGCGCCAGCAGCTTAGGGGGGGGCTCGAGCTATGGCTACACCTTC
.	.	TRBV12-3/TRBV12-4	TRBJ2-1	CASSLAGDERFF	TGTGCCAGCAGTTTAGCTGGGGATGAGCGGTTCTTC
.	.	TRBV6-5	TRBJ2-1	CASSPGGNEQFF	TGTGCCAGCAGCCCCGGGGGCAATGAGCAGTTCTTC
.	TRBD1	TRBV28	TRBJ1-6	CASSLTGSVYNSPLHF	TGTGCCAGCAGTTTGACAGGGTCGGTTTATAATTCACCCCTCCACTTT
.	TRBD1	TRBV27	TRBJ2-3	CASSSWDRSTDTQYF	TGTGCCAGCAGTTCTTGGGACAGGTCGACAGATACGCAGTATTTT
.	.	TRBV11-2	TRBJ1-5	CASSLGGGAGPQHF	TGTGCCAGCAGCTTAGGAGGGGGGGCCGGTCCCCAGCATTTT
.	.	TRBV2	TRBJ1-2	CASSEMAWMGYTF	TGTGCCAGCAGTGAAATGGCCTGGATGGGCTACACCTTC
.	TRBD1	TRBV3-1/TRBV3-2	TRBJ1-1	CASSQMTGVDTEAFF	TGTGCCAGCAGCCAAATGACAGGGGTGGACACTGAAGCTTTCTTT
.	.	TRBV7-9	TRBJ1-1	CASSFQGNTEAFF	TGTGCCAGCAGCTTTCAGGGGAACACTGAAGCTTTCTTT
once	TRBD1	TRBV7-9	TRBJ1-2	CASSLAARGYGYTF	TGTGCCAGCAGCTTAGCAGCCAGGGGGTATGGCTACACCTTC
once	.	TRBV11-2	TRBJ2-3	CASSLEQAKHTDTQYF	TGTGCCAGCAGCTTAGAACAGGCCAAACACACAGATACGCAGTATTTT
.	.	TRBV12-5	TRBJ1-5	CASGLLGEYSNQPQHF	TGTGCTAGTGGTTTGCTTGGAGAATATAGCAATCAGCCCCAGCATTTT
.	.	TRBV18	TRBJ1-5	CASSPGRVNQPQHF	TGTGCCAGCTCACCAGGCAGGGTCAATCAGCCCCAGCATTTT
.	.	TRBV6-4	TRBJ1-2	CASSDSRQPKGGYTF	TGTGCCAGCAGTGACTCGAGGCAGCCGAAAGGAGGCTACACCTTC
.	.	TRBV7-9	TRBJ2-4	CASSLSEIAKNIQYF	TGTGCCAGCAGCTTATCTGAGATAGCCAAAAACATTCAGTACTTC
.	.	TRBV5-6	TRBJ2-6	CASSLGGRTGANVLTF	TGTGCCAGCAGCTTGGGTGGGAGGACTGGGGCCAACGTCCTGACTTTC
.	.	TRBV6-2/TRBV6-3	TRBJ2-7	CASSYPTYPSSYEQYF	TGTGCCAGCAGTTACCCGACATATCCATCCTCCTACGAGCAGTACTTC
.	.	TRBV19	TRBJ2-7	CASRSGYEQYF	TGTGCCAGTAGATCCGGGTACGAGCAGTACTTC
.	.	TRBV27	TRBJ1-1	CASSGSHYTEAFF	TGTGCCAGCAGTGGTAGCCATTACACTGAAGCTTTCTTT
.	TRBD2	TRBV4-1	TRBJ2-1	CASSQWLGLGARGEQFF	TGCGCCAGCAGCCAATGGTTGGGACTAGGCGCTCGGGGTGAGCAGTTCTTC
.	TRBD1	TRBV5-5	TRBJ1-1	CASSLDPGTGYAFF	TGTGCCAGCAGCTTAGATCCCGGGACAGGCTACGCTTTCTTT
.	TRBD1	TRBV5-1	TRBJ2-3	CASSLFQGQGGRDTQYF	TGCGCCAGCAGCTTGTTCCAGGGACAGGGGGGAAGGGATACGCAGTATTTT
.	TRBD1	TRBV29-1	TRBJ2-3	CSVLPGQGASDTQYF	TGCAGCGTTTTGCCGGGACAGGGGGCGTCAGATACGCAGTATTTT
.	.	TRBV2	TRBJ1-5	CASSESRQGEQPQHF	TGTGCCAGCAGTGAAAGTCGGCAGGGAGAACAGCCCCAGCATTTT
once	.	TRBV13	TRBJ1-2	CASSLDPAEGYTF	TGTGCCAGCAGCTTAGACCCCGCGGAGGGCTACACCTTC
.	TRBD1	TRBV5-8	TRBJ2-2	CASSLAHGQGRKTGELFF	TGTGCCAGCAGCTTGGCTCATGGACAGGGAAGGAAAACCGGGGAGCTGTTTTTT
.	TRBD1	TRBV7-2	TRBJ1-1	CASSWTGGTEAFF	TGTGCCAGCAGCTGGACAGGAGGCACTGAAGCTTTCTTT
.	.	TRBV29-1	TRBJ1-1	CSVEDRGFAEAFF	TGCAGCGTTGAAGACAGGGGCTTCGCTGAAGCTTTCTTT